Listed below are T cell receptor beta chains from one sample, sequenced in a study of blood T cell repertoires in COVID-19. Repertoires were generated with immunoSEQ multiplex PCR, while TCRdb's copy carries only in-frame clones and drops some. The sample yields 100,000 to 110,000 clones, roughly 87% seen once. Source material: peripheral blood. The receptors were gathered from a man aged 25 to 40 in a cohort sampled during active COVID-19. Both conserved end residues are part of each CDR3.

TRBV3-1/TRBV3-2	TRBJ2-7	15	CASSQGTGGFNEQYF
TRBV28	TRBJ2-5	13	CASRQGIEETQYF
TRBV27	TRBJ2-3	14	CASSPQLLTDTQYF
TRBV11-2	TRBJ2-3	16	CASSPVGGRGLDTQYF
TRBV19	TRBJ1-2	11	CASTGDYGYTF
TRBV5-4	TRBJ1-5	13	CASSFDTDQPQHF
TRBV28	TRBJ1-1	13	CASSPRQGAGAFF
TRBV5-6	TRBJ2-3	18	CASSFFWDRGSSTDTQYF
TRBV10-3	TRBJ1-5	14	CATEQGGSNQPQHF
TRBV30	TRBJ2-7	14	CAWKYPLDRGEQYF
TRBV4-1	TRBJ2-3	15	CASSPNKGGGWTQYF
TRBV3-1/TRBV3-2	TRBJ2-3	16	CASSSSRGGRIDTQYF
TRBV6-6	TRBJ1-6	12	CASSQYNSPLHF
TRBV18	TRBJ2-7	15	CASSPGRYQGYEQYF
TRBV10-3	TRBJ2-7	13	CAISGGSSYEQYF
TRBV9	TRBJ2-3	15	CASSVFGGSTDTQYF
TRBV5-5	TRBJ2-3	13	CASSFSLGDTQYF
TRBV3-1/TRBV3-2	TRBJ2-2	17	CASSPSGDRGTTGELFF
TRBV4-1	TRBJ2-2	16	CASSQALAGGTGELFF
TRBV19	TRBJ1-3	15	CASMTGDLSGNTIYF
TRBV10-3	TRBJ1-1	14	CAISGLDRNTEAFF
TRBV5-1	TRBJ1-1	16	CASSLHGQDMNTEAFF
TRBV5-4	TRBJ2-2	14	CASSLVRSTGELFF